This TCR beta chain was obtained from a study of cytomegalovirus exposure and HLA in healthy donors. Study as a whole: When 350 to 500 donors were genotyped, approximately 80% of them were found to fall in the Caucasian-associated ancestry cluster.

Germline CDR1 is GTSNPN and CDR2 is SVGIG (reference sequence). The CDR3 has 13 residues. With 1 base removed from V and 3 bases from J, the gap between germline ends came to 7 bases. PCR amplification relied on 60 Vbeta primers (plus 13 Jbeta primers). The method was immunoSEQ multiplex PCR; TCRdb's version includes in-frame clones alone and lacks a portion of them. The data hold under 200,000 clones, with about four fifths observed a single time. Study results and limitations: Some V segments (TRBV6-2 and TRBV6-3 among them) were excluded as indistinguishable. CMV serostatus was the sole immune exposure information available. Most of the TCR beta V segments (in an earlier analysis) were productive either about 90% or about 30% of the time.

About this clone itself: Its antigen is not known.

V is TRBV30 and J is TRBJ1-5; D is perhaps TRBD1 (5 bases). Sequenced input: PBMCs. The receptor comes from a boy younger than 18 in good health and CMV-seronegative. CDR3 bases: TGTGCCTGGAGTGCACAGGTCAATCAGCCCCAGCATTTT. It is translated as CAWSAQVNQPQHF.